Below, 9 T cell receptor beta chains from the same sample are listed, as sequenced in a study of shared clonotypes between healthy human individuals. Sequencing was performed with immunoSEQ multiplex PCR; in TCRdb, only in-frame clones are kept and a portion is missing. The sample shows about 2.1 million clones, about 93% of them seen only once. Selected positively for CCR7 and CD45RO-negative, naive CD8 cells excluded terminally differentiated effector memory CD45RA+ cells. Sequenced sample: naive CD8+ T cells from PBMCs. The receptors were gathered from a man aged 18 to 30 in good health. Some clones in this sample may be carry-over from other donors' samples.

With respect to this clone: One base away lies a much larger clone, so this may be a sequencing read error. The sample contains more than one DNA sequence encoding this CDR3. The chain uses TRBV11-2 and TRBJ1-1; D is ambiguous. V was pared by 5 bases and J by 2 bases, with 3 bases between. The germline CDR1 and CDR2 sequences are SGHAT and FQNNGV. The CDR3 extends over 11 amino acids. This CDR3 is CASSLNTEAFF. In DNA, the CDR3 is TGTGCCAGCAGCCTTAACACTGAAGCTTTCTTT.

The chain links TRBV27 to TRBJ2-5; D gene unclear. V shed 1 base and J shed 4 bases, with 7 bases lying between them. The CDR3 runs to 13 residues. CDR1 is MNHEY, CDR2 SMNVEV, per germline (reference sequence). For the CDR3, the DNA is TGTGCCAGCAGTTTATGGCTTGGAGAGACCCAGTACTTC. This translates into CASSLWLGETQYF.

This sequence joins TRBV15 and TRBJ2-5; 7 nucleotides agree with TRBD2. V lost 4 bases and J lost 7; bases outside the gene matches: 12. From germline, CDR1 is LNHNV and CDR2 YYDKDF (reference sequence). The CDR3 has 15 amino acids. DNA for the CDR3: TGTGCCACCAGCATGAGCCGGGATTGGGGGGGGACCCAGTACTTC. Encoded protein: CATSMSRDWGGTQYF. The variable domain in full, completed from reference TRBV15 and TRBJ2-5, reads DAMVIQNPRYQVTQFGKPVTLSCSQTLNHNVMYWYQQKSSQAPKLLFHYYDKDFNNEADTPDNFQSRRPNTSFCFLDIRSPGLGDTAMYLCATSMSRDWGGTQYFGPGTRLLVL.

The chain carries TRBV27 and TRBJ2-4, with no clear D. Trimming shortened V by 5 bases and J by 0 bases, and 20 bases separated the two germline ends. Germline CDR1 MNHEY, CDR2 SMNVEV (reference sequence). The CDR3 is 18 residues long. Here the CDR3 DNA reads TGTGCCAGCAGTCCCCCGACTGACTTGCCTTTAGCCAAAAACATTCAGTACTTC. It encodes CASSPPTDLPLAKNIQYF.

The V gene is TRBV18, the J gene TRBJ1-2; perhaps TRBD1 as D (6 bases). CDR1 is KGHSH, CDR2 LQKENI, per germline. V was clipped by 3 bases and J by 7 bases, with 15 bases between them. The CDR3 is 14 amino acids. The CDR3 region is CASSPPTGDGGYTF. DNA for the CDR3: TGTGCCAGCTCACCGCCGACAGGAGATGGTGGCTACACCTTC.

The chain uses TRBV10-2 and TRBJ2-2; D gene ambiguous. The V and J ends lost 6 bases and 2 bases respectively, with 7 bases between them. The germline CDR1 and CDR2 sequences are WSHSY and SAAADI. The CDR3 runs to 13 residues. The CDR3 reads CASRSSNTGELFF. DNA for the CDR3: TGCGCCAGCAGATCTAGTAACACCGGGGAGCTGTTTTTT.

The V call is TRBV29-1, the J call TRBJ2-7; a possible D gene is TRBD2 (7 bases). V dropped 7 bases and J dropped 3 bases, with 22 bases sitting between them. CDR3 length equals 15 residues. Germline V gives CDR1 SQVTM, CDR2 ANQGSEA. CDR3 in amino acids: CSAIGPQGGGYEQYF. Here the CDR3 DNA reads TGCAGCGCTATAGGGCCCCAAGGGGGGGGCTACGAGCAGTACTTC.

This chain links TRBV7-2 with TRBJ2-5; 16 bases line up with TRBD2. The CDR3 is 17 residues long. Germline CDR1 and CDR2: SGHTA and FQGNSA. Trimming removed 6 bases from V and 4 bases from J; junction bases left unmatched: 8. CDR3 nucleotides: TGTGCCAGCAGACACGGGACTAGCGGGAGGGCGGGAGAGACCCAGTACTTC. It translates to CASRHGTSGRAGETQYF.

This clone was recorded only once. The J gene is TRBJ2-7, the V gene TRBV15, with TRBD1 as a possible D gene (5 bases). Trimming removed 8 bases at V and 6 bases at J, with 14 bases between. CDR3 size: 12 residues. CDR1 and CDR2 (germline): LNHNV, YYDKDF (reference sequence). CDR3 coding DNA: TGTGCCACCTCTCGTCAGGGTGGCGAGCAGTACTTC. Protein sequence: CATSRQGGEQYF.